The 2 T cell receptor beta chains below all came from one sample that was sequenced in a study of blood T cell repertoires in COVID-19 (dated by TCRdb to the early 2020s). The library was made by the immunoSEQ multiplex PCR assay. As stored in TCRdb, this immuneACCESS dataset retains in-frame rearrangements with V and J assigned. A fraction of the clones does not appear; measured against another copy, unresolved V genes explain less than half of the discrepancy, and the remainder lacks a known reason. For this sample there are about 180,000 clones; approximately 85% appear just once. The ten largest clonotypes hold around 10% of the sample. Material: peripheral blood. These receptors were collected from an elderly woman with acute or convalescent COVID-19.

This clone was detected only once. The chain has TRBV6-5 and TRBJ2-7, with a possible D match to TRBD2 (6 bases). CDR1 is MNHEY, CDR2 SVGAGI, per germline. Trimming left V 5 bases short and J 4 bases short, with 18 bases between. This CDR3 is built from 15 residues. CDR3 loop: CASSLYSGKEYEQYF. DNA for the CDR3: TGTGCCAGCAGTCTATATAGCGGTAAGGAGTACGAGCAGTACTTC.

This clone was picked up a small number of times. The CDR3 sequence is CASSYRRNTGELFF. DNA of the CDR3: TGTGCCAGCAGTTACAGGAGGAACACCGGGGAGCTGTTTTTT. The chain joins TRBV27 to TRBJ2-2; TRBD1 might be the D (5 bases). The CDR3 covers 14 residues. V lost 4 bases and J lost 1, with 7 bases in between. Germline assignment: CDR1 MNHEY and CDR2 SMNVEV (reference sequence).